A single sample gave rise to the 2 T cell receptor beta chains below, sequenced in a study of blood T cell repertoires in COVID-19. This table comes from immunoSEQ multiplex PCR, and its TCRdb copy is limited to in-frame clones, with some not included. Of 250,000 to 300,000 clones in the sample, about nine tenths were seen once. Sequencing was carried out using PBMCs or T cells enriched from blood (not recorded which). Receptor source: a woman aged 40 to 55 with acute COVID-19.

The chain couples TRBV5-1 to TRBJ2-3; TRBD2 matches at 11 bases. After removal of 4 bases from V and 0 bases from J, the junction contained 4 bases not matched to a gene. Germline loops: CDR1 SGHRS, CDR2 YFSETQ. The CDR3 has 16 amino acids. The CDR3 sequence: CASSPRTSGSTDTQYF. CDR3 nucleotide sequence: TGCGCCAGCAGCCCCAGGACTAGCGGGAGCACAGATACGCAGTATTTT.

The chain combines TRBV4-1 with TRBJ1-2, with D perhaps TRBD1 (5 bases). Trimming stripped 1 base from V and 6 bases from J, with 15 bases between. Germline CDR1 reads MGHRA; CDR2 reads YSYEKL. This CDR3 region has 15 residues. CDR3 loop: CASSQGFGGEHGYTF. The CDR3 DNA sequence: TGCGCCAGCAGCCAAGGGTTTGGAGGGGAGCATGGCTACACCTTC.